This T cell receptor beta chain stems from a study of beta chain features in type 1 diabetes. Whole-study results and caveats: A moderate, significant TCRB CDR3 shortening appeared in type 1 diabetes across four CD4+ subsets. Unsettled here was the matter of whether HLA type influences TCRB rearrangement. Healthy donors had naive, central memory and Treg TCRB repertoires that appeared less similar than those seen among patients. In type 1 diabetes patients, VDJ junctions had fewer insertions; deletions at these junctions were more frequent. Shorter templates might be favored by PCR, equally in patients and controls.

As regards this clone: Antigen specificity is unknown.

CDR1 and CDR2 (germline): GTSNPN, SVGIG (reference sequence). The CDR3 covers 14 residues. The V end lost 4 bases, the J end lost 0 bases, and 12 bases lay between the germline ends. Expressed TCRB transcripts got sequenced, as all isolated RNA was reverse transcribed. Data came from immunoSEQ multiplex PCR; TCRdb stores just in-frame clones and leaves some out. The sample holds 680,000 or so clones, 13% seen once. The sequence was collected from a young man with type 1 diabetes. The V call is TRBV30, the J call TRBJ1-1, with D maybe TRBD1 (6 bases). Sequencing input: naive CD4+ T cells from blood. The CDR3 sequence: CAWTGTLMNTEAFF. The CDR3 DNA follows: TGTGCCTGGACCGGGACACTGATGAACACTGAAGCTTTCTTT.